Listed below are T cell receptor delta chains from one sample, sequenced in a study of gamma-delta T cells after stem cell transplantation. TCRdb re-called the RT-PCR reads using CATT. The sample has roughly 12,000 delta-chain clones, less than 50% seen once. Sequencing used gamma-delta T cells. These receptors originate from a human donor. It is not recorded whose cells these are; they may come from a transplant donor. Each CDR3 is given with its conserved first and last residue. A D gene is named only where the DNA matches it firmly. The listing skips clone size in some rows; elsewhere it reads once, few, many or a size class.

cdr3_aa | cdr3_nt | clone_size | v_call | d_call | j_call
CALGDRLPLLRECSSHKLIF | TGTGCTCTTGGGGATCGCCTCCCCCTCCTTCGCGAGTGTTCTTCCCATAAACTCATCTTT | NA | TRDV1 | NA | TRDJ1
CACDTDTGARTRGRGSWDTRQMFF | TGTGCCTGTGACACCGACACCGGCGCGAGGACCCGAGGGCGGGGCTCCTGGGACACCCGACAGATGTTTTTC | NA | TRDV2 | NA | TRDJ3
CALGELEVGLPTLRAYQYWGIQVRTDKLIF | TGTGCTCTTGGGGAACTAGAGGTCGGCCTTCCTACTTTACGAGCATACCAGTACTGGGGGATACAGGTGAGAACCGATAAACTCATCTTT | few | TRDV1 | TRDD3 | TRDJ1
CACDTGGIPLPTRQMFF | TGTGCCTGTGACACCGGGGGGATTCCCCTACCAACCCGACAGATGTTTTTC | NA | TRDV2 | TRDD3 | TRDJ3
CALGERIPRTVYTDKLIF | TGTGCTCTTGGGGAACGGATTCCGAGAACGGTATACACCGATAAACTCATCTTT | NA | TRDV1 | NA | TRDJ1
CALGYFLRYWGAKALTAQLFF | TGTGCTCTTGGGTACTTCCTACGTTACTGGGGGGCCAAAGCTTTGACAGCACAACTCTTCTTT | NA | TRDV1 | NA | TRDJ2
CACDGLKSHVLGDTDKLIF | TGTGCCTGTGACGGACTCAAAAGCCATGTACTGGGGGACACCGATAAACTCATCTTT | NA | TRDV2 | TRDD3 | TRDJ1
CASNSRAGGYASLTAQLFF | TGTGCCTCTAATTCCAGGGCTGGGGGATACGCGAGCTTGACAGCACAACTCTTCTTT | NA | TRDV3 | TRDD3 | TRDJ2
CAFTFVGDTDKLIF | TGTGCCTTTACGTTCGTTGGTGATACCGATAAACTCATCTTT | NA | TRDV3 | NA | TRDJ1
CACDTGQPGFTCWGTHTDKLIF | TGTGCCTGTGACACCGGGCAACCCGGGTTTACTTGCTGGGGGACTCACACCGATAAACTCATCTTT | once | TRDV2 | TRDD3 | TRDJ1
CALGAGRPSLEDTSDKLIF | TGTGCTCTTGGGGCTGGACGGCCTTCCTTAGAAGATACGTCCGATAAACTCATCTTT | NA | TRDV1 | NA | TRDJ1